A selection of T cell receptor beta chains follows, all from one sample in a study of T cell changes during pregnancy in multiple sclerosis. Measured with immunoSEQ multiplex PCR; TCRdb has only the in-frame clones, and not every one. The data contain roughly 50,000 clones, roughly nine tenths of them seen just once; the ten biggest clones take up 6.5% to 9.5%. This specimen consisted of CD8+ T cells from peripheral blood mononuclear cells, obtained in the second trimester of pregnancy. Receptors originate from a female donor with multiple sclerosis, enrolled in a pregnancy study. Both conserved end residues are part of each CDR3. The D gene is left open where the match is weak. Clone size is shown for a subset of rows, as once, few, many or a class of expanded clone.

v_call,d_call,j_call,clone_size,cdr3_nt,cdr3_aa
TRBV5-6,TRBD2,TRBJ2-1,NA,TGTGCCAGCATCTCGGGACTAGCGGGGTATGCAGAGGGCTACAATGAGCAGTTCTTC,CASISGLAGYAEGYNEQFF
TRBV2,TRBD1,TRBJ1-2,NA,TGTGCCGGACAGGGCTCGGATGGCTACACCTTC,CAGQGSDGYTF
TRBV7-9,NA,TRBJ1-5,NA,TGTGCCAGCAGCAAAACAGATAGCAATCAGCCCCAGCATTTT,CASSKTDSNQPQHF
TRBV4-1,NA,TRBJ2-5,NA,TGCGCCAGCAGACAGGGGACTCATTACCAAGAGACCCAGTACTTC,CASRQGTHYQETQYF
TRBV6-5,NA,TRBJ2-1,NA,TGTGCCAGCAGTTACTGGGGCGAGGTCGATGAGCAGTTCTTC,CASSYWGEVDEQFF
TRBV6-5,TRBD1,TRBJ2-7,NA,TGTGCCAGCAGACCCCGGGACAGGGGACCCTACGAGCAGTACTTC,CASRPRDRGPYEQYF
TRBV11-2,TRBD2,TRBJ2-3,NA,TGTGCCAGCAGCTCCTCGTCACTAGCGGGAGAGGCAGATACGCAGTATTTT,CASSSSSLAGEADTQYF
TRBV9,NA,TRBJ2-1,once,TGTGCCAGCAGCGTAATAGCGGCCCCAACCTATAATGAGCAGTTCTTC,CASSVIAAPTYNEQFF
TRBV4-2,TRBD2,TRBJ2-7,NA,TGTGCCAGCAGCCAAGATCGCGGGGGGGCCTACGAGCAGTACTTC,CASSQDRGGAYEQYF
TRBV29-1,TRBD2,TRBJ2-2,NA,TGCAGCGTTGCCAGCGGGACCCCTGGCACCGGGGAGCTGTTTTTT,CSVASGTPGTGELFF
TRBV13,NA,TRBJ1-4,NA,TGTGCCAGCAGCATAACAACAAGTTCCAATGAAAAACTGTTTTTT,CASSITTSSNEKLFF
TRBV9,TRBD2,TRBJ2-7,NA,TGTGCCAGCAGCCCCCGACTAGCGGACCTCTACGAGCAGTACTTC,CASSPRLADLYEQYF
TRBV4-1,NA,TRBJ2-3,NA,TGCGCCAGCAGCCAAGGGACGGATAGCGGCTATTCCGATACGCAGTATTTT,CASSQGTDSGYSDTQYF
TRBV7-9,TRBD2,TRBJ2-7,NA,TGTGCCAGCAGCCGGGAGGTTGGGCAATCCTACGAGCAGTACTTC,CASSREVGQSYEQYF
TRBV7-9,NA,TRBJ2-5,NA,TGTGCCAGCAGCCCAGTGGGGCCACAAGAGACCCAGTACTTC,CASSPVGPQETQYF
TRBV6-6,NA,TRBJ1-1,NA,TGTGCCAGCAGTTACCCGACTGGGAACACTGAAGCTTTCTTT,CASSYPTGNTEAFF
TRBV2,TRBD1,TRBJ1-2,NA,TGTGCCAGCAGTGAAACGTCGGATAGCGGGACAGGGGATAAGGGCTACACCTTC,CASSETSDSGTGDKGYTF
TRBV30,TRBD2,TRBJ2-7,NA,TGTGCCTGGAGTGCGACTAGCGGGAGGGTGTACGAGCAGTACTTC,CAWSATSGRVYEQYF
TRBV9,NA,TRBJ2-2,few,TGTGCCAGCAGCGTAAGAACGGGGACCGGGGAGCTGTTTTTT,CASSVRTGTGELFF
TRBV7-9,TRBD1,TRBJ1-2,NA,TGTGCCAGCAGCCAAGACACAGGGGATAACTATGGCTACACCTTC,CASSQDTGDNYGYTF
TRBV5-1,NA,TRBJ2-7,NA,TGCGCCAGCAGCTTGGTAGGAGAGGGCTCCTACGAGCAGTACTTC,CASSLVGEGSYEQYF
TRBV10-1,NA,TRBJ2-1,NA,TGCGCCAGCAGTGTTGCGGGGAATGAGCAGTTCTTC,CASSVAGNEQFF